The 21 T cell receptor beta chains reported below all come from one sample, sequenced in a study of early T cells in non-severe SARS-CoV-2 infection. Using its own MiXCR run on the 5' RACE reads, TCRdb lists one record per CDR3 protein. This table holds about 49,000 distinct CDR3 sequences, roughly 12% found once. What was sequenced was whole blood. The receptors originated from an adult who was a healthcare worker with PCR-confirmed SARS-CoV-2 infection or an uninfected control (not recorded which).

This clonotype was observed a handful of times. The gene calls are TRBV20-1 and TRBJ2-7; 7 positions match TRBD2. J gave up 6 bases and V 4 bases, and 9 bases lay outside the gene matches. Germline values: CDR1 DFQATT, CDR2 SNEGSKA (reference sequence). This CDR3 is built from 13 residues. The CDR3: CSATSGAPREQYF. CDR3 sequence (DNA): TGCAGTGCTACAAGCGGGGCCCCCCGCGAGCAGTACTTC.

The chain combines TRBV24-1 with TRBJ2-5; the D gene could be TRBD1 or TRBD2 (6 bases each). This CDR3 has 15 residues. V shed 3 bases and J shed 2 bases, with 12 bases lying between them. CDR1 KGHDR and CDR2 SFDVKD come from the germline V gene. CDR3 in DNA: TGTGCCACCAGTGATAGGGGGGTCGGACAAGAGACCCAGTACTTC. It is translated as CATSDRGVGQETQYF.

The J gene is TRBJ2-3, the V gene TRBV4-3; TRBD2 might be the D (7 bases). Germline V gene sequence: CDR1 LGHNA, CDR2 YSLEER. The CDR3 spans 16 residues. V lost 0 bases and J 0 bases, leaving 10 bases between the germline ends. The CDR3 bases are TGCGCCAGCAGCCAAGATGGGAGGGGGAGCACAGATACGCAGTATTTT. Translated: CASSQDGRGSTDTQYF.

The rearrangement uses TRBV29-1 and TRBJ1-2; D is ambiguous. Germline CDR1 SQVTM, CDR2 ANQGSEA. The CDR3 covers 13 residues. Trimming pared 4 bases from V and 0 bases from J, leaving 9 bases between. In nucleotides, the CDR3 is TGCAGCGTTGTGGTTAGAGCTAACTATGGCTACACCTTC. Its protein is CSVVVRANYGYTF.

This clonotype was seen repeatedly, ten times or more. Compared with germline, one end of the junction differs, possibly owing to a read error. This rearrangement joins TRBV29-1 to TRBJ2-1; 8 bases agree with TRBD2. The germline CDR1 and CDR2 sequences are SQVTM and ANQGSEA. This CDR3 is built from 11 residues. The CDR3 loop reads CSVVGERERPF. The CDR3 bases are TGCAGCGTTGTGGGTGAGCGGGAGAGGCCCTTC.

In this sample, this clonotype turned up many times. V usage is TRBV11-2 and J usage is TRBJ2-7; D is unresolved. The CDR3 spans 15 residues. Germline values: CDR1 SGHAT, CDR2 FQNNGV. Trimming removed 5 bases at V and 0 bases at J, with 14 bases between. The CDR3 region is CASSPDLRGSYEQYF. Written as DNA, the CDR3 is TGTGCCAGCAGCCCTGACCTAAGAGGCTCCTACGAGCAGTACTTC.

In its sample, this clonotype was seen a few times. The V and J genes are TRBV6-6 and TRBJ2-3, with 7 bases identical to TRBD2. CDR1 is MNHNY and CDR2 is SVGAGI in the germline V gene (reference sequence). J gave up 3 bases and V 0 bases, and 6 bases lay outside the gene matches. The CDR3 contains 16 residues. CDR3 residues: CASSYSTGEGTDTQYF. CDR3 DNA sequence: TGTGCCAGCAGTTACTCCACCGGGGAGGGAACAGATACGCAGTATTTT.

V gene TRBV7-2 combines with J gene TRBJ2-1; possibly TRBD1 for D (5 bases). Germline loops: CDR1 SGHTA, CDR2 FQGNSA. V was clipped by 5 bases and J by 9 bases, with 11 bases between them. There are 12 residues in the CDR3. CDR3 nucleotides: TGTGCCAGCAGCCCGATCAGGGCTGAGCAGTTCTTC. Translation: CASSPIRAEQFF.

This clonotype was picked up a small number of times. The V gene is TRBV7-2, the J gene TRBJ2-7; maybe TRBD2 (5 bases). Trimming stripped 2 bases from V and 6 bases from J, with 14 bases between. CDR1 and CDR2 (germline): SGHTA, FQGNSA. CDR3 length equals 14 residues. Here the CDR3 reads CASSLRTHRIEQYF. Written as DNA, the CDR3 is TGTGCCAGCAGCTTAAGGACTCATCGAATCGAGCAGTACTTC. Full variable domain (remainder filled in from reference TRBV7-2 and TRBJ2-7): GAGVSQSPSNKVTEKGKDVELRCDPISGHTALYWYRQSLGQGLEFLIYFQGNSAPDKSGLPSDRFSAERTGGSVSTLTIQRTQQEDSAVYLCASSLRTHRIEQYFGPGTRLTVT.

As DNA, the CDR3 is TGCAGCGTCCCCTTCCGAGACGCTGAAGCTTTCTTT. Translation: CSVPFRDAEAFF. The J gene is TRBJ1-1, the V gene TRBV29-1; no clear D gene. Germline assignment: CDR1 SQVTM and CDR2 ANQGSEA. V gave up 6 bases and J gave up 6 bases, with 14 bases separating them. This CDR3 has 12 amino acids. The full variable domain, its missing parts supplied by reference TRBV29-1 and TRBJ1-1, is SAVISQKPSRDICQRGTSLTIQCQVDSQVTMMFWYRQQPGQSLTLIATANQGSEATYESGFVIDKFPISRPNLTFSTLTVSNMSPEDSSIYLCSVPFRDAEAFFGQGTRLTVV.

This sequence joins TRBV29-1 and TRBJ1-1; the D gene is possibly TRBD1 (6 bases). The CDR3 runs 13 residues. The germline V gene encodes CDR1 SQVTM and CDR2 ANQGSEA. Between the trimmed V and J ends, which lost 5 bases and 3 bases, there was a span of 13 bases. CDR3 residues: CSVSQGVDTEAFF. As DNA, the CDR3 is TGCAGCGTTTCACAGGGAGTAGACACTGAAGCTTTCTTT.

The table lists this clonotype with many counts. The chain couples TRBV7-6 to TRBJ2-5, with D perhaps matching TRBD1 (6 bases). Trimming took off 2 bases at V and 0 bases at J, with 10 bases between the two ends. The germline gives CDR1 SGHVS, CDR2 FNYEAQ. The CDR3 covers 15 residues. CDR3 in DNA: TGTGCCAGCAGCTTACATCGGACAGACCAAGAGACCCAGTACTTC. This translates into CASSLHRTDQETQYF.

This clonotype was counted ten times or more. The junction does not match germline at one end; this may be a read error. The rearrangement links TRBV13 to TRBJ2-7; 9 bases match TRBD1. This CDR3 is 13 amino acids long. CDR1 and CDR2 from the germline V gene are PRHDT and FYEKMQ (reference sequence). The DNA for the CDR3 is TGTGCCAGCAGCATAGGGACAGGGATCGAGCAGTACTTC. This gives the protein CASSIGTGIEQYF.

By share, this clonotype counts as medium-sized. This chain links TRBV20-1 with TRBJ2-7, with 8 nucleotides matching TRBD2. This CDR3 is 13 amino acids long. The V gene's germline CDR1 is DFQATT and CDR2 SNEGSKA (reference sequence). V shed 5 bases and J 5 bases; nucleotides not matched to a gene: 8. DNA of the CDR3: TGCAGTGCTTTAGCGGGGACGGGCGACGAGCAGTACTTC. Translation gives CSALAGTGDEQYF.

The table lists this clonotype with many counts. DNA for the CDR3: TGTGCCAGCAGCTTAGACACCTCTGCAGATACGCAGTATTTT. It yields the protein CASSLDTSADTQYF. V is TRBV7-6 and J is TRBJ2-3; D is unresolved. Per germline, CDR1 SGHVS and CDR2 FNYEAQ. With 1 base removed from V and 4 bases from J, the gap between germline ends came to 9 bases. This CDR3 is built from 14 residues.

The rearrangement links TRBV12-3 or TRBV12-4 to TRBJ1-5; 11 bases match TRBD1. CDR3 length: 17 residues. After removal of 5 bases from V and 1 base from J, the junction contained 7 bases not matched to a gene. DNA of the CDR3: TGTGCCAGCAGTCTGTGGACAGGGGGCCGGAGCAATCAGCCCCAGCATTTT. Translation: CASSLWTGGRSNQPQHF.

V and J are TRBV9 and TRBJ2-1, with D unresolved. Per germline, CDR1 SGDLS and CDR2 YYNGEE. V was trimmed by 3 bases and J by 7 bases, leaving 14 bases between them. The CDR3 length is 14 residues. The CDR3 region is CASSEEPALNEQFF. As DNA, the CDR3 is TGTGCCAGCAGCGAAGAGCCAGCGCTAAATGAGCAGTTCTTC.

The chain couples TRBV12-3 or TRBV12-4 to TRBJ2-6; 8 positions agree with TRBD1. V dropped 8 bases and J dropped 2; count of bases not matched to a gene: 14. This CDR3 spans 18 amino acids. The CDR3: CASGRFGRGRPGANVLTF. The CDR3 coding sequence is TGTGCCAGCGGCCGCTTCGGCAGGGGGCGTCCTGGGGCCAACGTCCTGACTTTC.

The V gene is TRBV7-3, the J gene TRBJ2-3; no clear D. The germline V gene encodes CDR1 SGHTA and CDR2 FQGTGA. The CDR3 spans 15 residues. Trimming removed 1 base from V and 2 bases from J, with 10 bases in between. Here the CDR3 DNA reads TGTGCCAGCAGCTTAAGTACGGTCAACACAGATACGCAGTATTTT. This translates into CASSLSTVNTDTQYF.

This clonotype was found many times. Here the CDR3 reads CASSYGQGSQETQYF. The CDR3 DNA sequence: TGTGCCAGCAGCTACGGACAGGGGTCCCAAGAGACCCAGTACTTC. The chain uses TRBV6-5 and TRBJ2-5; 9 bases are shared with TRBD1. The CDR3 loop spans 15 amino acids. Per germline, CDR1 MNHEY and CDR2 SVGAGI. Trimming took 6 bases from V and 1 from J; bases not matched to a gene: 6.

This clonotype was counted many times. The gene calls are TRBV4-1 and TRBJ2-1; TRBD2 might be the D (6 bases). The V end was cut by 1 base, the J end by 3 bases, with 13 bases between. Per the germline V gene, CDR1 is MGHRA and CDR2 is YSYEKL. The CDR3 consists of 16 residues. CDR3 in amino acids: CASSQVSAGFYNEQFF. In DNA, the CDR3 is TGCGCCAGCAGCCAAGTGTCCGCGGGGTTCTACAATGAGCAGTTCTTC.